These 8 T cell receptor beta chains were sequenced from one sample in a study of Ad26.COV2.S vaccination and SARS-CoV-2 variants. Treatment indicated: some 19 received Ad26.COV2.S at low or high dose, single or two shots; about five received placebo; per-sample allocation not given. On day 63 after the first injection, vaccine and placebo recipients gave samples. Clones were sequenced by immunoSEQ multiplex PCR, and TCRdb holds only the in-frame ones, with some missing. The sample includes about 370,000 clones, 75% to 90% seen only once; the top ten take 3.5%. This material consisted of peripheral blood, taken in a trial of Ad26.COV2.S vaccine versus placebo. The receptors shown here come from a person aged 18-65 years who received the Ad26.COV2.S COVID-19 vaccine or a placebo.

About this clone itself: At one boundary the junction diverges from the germline segment, which might be a read error. The rearrangement joins TRBV27 to TRBJ2-5; 8 positions match TRBD2. The CDR3 has 17 amino acids. Looked up from germline, CDR1 is MNHEY and CDR2 is SMNVEV (reference sequence). The CDR3 region has the DNA TGTGCCAGCAGTCCGAATCTTGGCGGGGGGCGCCAAGGGACCCAGTACTTC. Its protein is CASSPNLGGGRQGTQYF.

CDR3 in DNA: TGTGCCAGCACTCACTCTAGCGGGGGGGCCGGGGAGACCCAGTACTTC. Its translation is CASTHSSGGAGETQYF. V is TRBV2 and J is TRBJ2-5; 12 bases line up with TRBD2. Per germline, CDR1 SNHLY and CDR2 FYNNEI. V gave up 7 bases and J gave up 5 bases; unmatched junction bases: 11. CDR3 size: 16 residues.

The chain joins TRBV5-1 to TRBJ2-3; 9 bases agree with TRBD2. V lost 4 bases and J lost 8; bases outside the gene matches: 11. This CDR3 comprises 15 residues. Germline-derived CDR1 and CDR2 are SGHRS and YFSETQ. CDR3 DNA sequence: TGCGCCAGCAGCCCCCGGGGCGGGGGGGAAGGTACGCAGTATTTT. Protein: CASSPRGGGEGTQYF.

V is TRBV29-1 and J is TRBJ1-1; D remains unclear. The V gene's germline CDR1 is SQVTM and CDR2 ANQGSEA. The CDR3 is made up of 10 amino acids. Between the trimmed V and J ends, which lost 3 bases and 4 bases, there was a span of 3 bases. This CDR3 is CSVEGTEAFF. The CDR3 region has the DNA TGCAGCGTTGAGGGCACTGAAGCTTTCTTT.

This chain links TRBV6-2 or TRBV6-3 with TRBJ1-2; maybe TRBD1 (5 bases). Germline V gene lookup returns CDR1 MNHEY and CDR2 SVGEGT. V lost 2 bases to trimming and J lost 5 bases, with 12 bases between them. The CDR3 loop spans 14 amino acids. In DNA, the CDR3 is TGTGCCAGCAGTTACGCAGGGAGAACTTATGGCTACACCTTC. It translates to CASSYAGRTYGYTF.

The genes are TRBV5-6 and TRBJ2-3; 8 bases are a match to TRBD2. From germline, CDR1 is SGHDT and CDR2 YYEEEE. With V trimmed by 1 base and J by 1 base, 5 bases remained unmatched. The length of the CDR3 is 16 residues. CDR3 in amino acids: CASSLLGSGGTDTQYF. CDR3 bases: TGTGCCAGCAGCTTGCTGGGTAGCGGGGGCACAGATACGCAGTATTTT.

The gene calls are TRBV5-6 and TRBJ2-3, with 13 bases that match TRBD2. Germline loops: CDR1 SGHDT, CDR2 YYEEEE. The CDR3 sequence is 18 residues long. After removal of 4 bases from V and 0 bases from J, the junction contained 8 bases not matched to a gene. The CDR3 is CASSLLAGGLLSTDTQYF. For the CDR3, the DNA is TGTGCCAGCAGCCTACTAGCGGGGGGGCTACTCAGCACAGATACGCAGTATTTT.

CDR3 sequence: CASSNPTGRSGELFF. CDR3 DNA: TGTGCCAGCAGTAACCCGACAGGGAGATCCGGGGAGCTGTTTTTT. This chain connects TRBV27 to TRBJ2-2; 7 bases match TRBD1. Germline V gives CDR1 MNHEY, CDR2 SMNVEV (reference sequence). V trimming: 5 bases; J trimming: 6 bases; junction bases outside the gene matches: 9. The CDR3 spans 15 residues.